The 13 T cell receptor beta chains in this list originate from one sample, sequenced in a study of CD8 T cells in ankylosing spondylitis. For these receptors, no antigen is known. TCRdb re-derived calls from the 5' RACE reads in MiXCR, one entry per CDR3 protein. The data show more than 600,000 distinct CDR3 sequences, with 19% seen just once and around 19% held by the top ten. Study conclusions and caveats: A TCR beta motif made of roughly eight highly homologous variants seemed typical of ankylosing spondylitis blood.

Input material: blood, either unsorted or a sorted T cell fraction (not recorded which). These receptor sequences come from a male donor with ankylosing spondylitis.

The chain uses TRBV3-1 and TRBJ2-1, with D tentatively TRBD1 or TRBD2 (5 bases each). V lost 3 bases, J lost 8 bases, and 8 bases lay in between. The CDR3 sequence is 12 residues long. Germline V CDR1 and CDR2: LGHDT, YNNKEL (reference sequence). The CDR3 loop reads CASSQRGDEQFF. The CDR3 DNA follows: TGTGCCAGCAGCCAGAGGGGCGATGAGCAGTTCTTC.

This clonotype was found a few times. This chain uses TRBV29-1 with TRBJ2-1; 7 nucleotides agree with TRBD2. Germline V gives CDR1 SQVTM, CDR2 ANQGSEA. CDR3 length: 15 residues. The ends lost 7 bases at V and 3 bases at J; junction bases unmatched: 12. The CDR3 nucleotides are TGCAGCGCAACCTTTTCTAGCGGTCACTACAATGAGCAGTTCTTC. Encoded protein: CSATFSSGHYNEQFF.

This clonotype was detected a few times. The V gene is TRBV10-3, the J gene TRBJ2-7; D may be TRBD1 (5 bases). V dropped 6 bases and J dropped 5 bases, with 11 bases sitting between them. CDR1 ENHRY and CDR2 SYGVKD come from the germline V gene. The CDR3 consists of 12 residues. The CDR3 reads CAISQGVNEQYF. CDR3 nucleotide sequence: TGTGCCATCAGCCAGGGCGTAAACGAGCAGTACTTC.

This clonotype has only a few counts. V and J are TRBV12-3 or TRBV12-4 and TRBJ2-5, with 10 positions matching TRBD2. Trimming took 9 bases from V and 3 from J; bases not matched to a gene: 4. This CDR3 region has 13 residues. CDR3: CASTGTSEETQYF. The DNA of the CDR3 is TGTGCCAGTACCGGGACTAGCGAAGAGACCCAGTACTTC.

The V and J genes are TRBV20-1 and TRBJ2-2; 10 bases agree with TRBD1. J was trimmed by 4 bases and V by 3 bases; bases with no gene match: 11. Germline assignment: CDR1 DFQATT and CDR2 SNEGSKA (reference sequence). This CDR3 has 17 amino acids. In nucleotides, the CDR3 is TGCAGTGCTAGGCCCCCGGGGGGACAGGGGACCACCGGGGAGCTGTTTTTT. Translating gives CSARPPGGQGTTGELFF.

This clonotype showed up just a few times. For the CDR3, the DNA is TGCGCCAGCAGCTCGGGGATCTCTGGGGGCATTCAGTACTTC. This codes for CASSSGISGGIQYF. The rearrangement joins TRBV5-1 to TRBJ2-4; D may correspond to TRBD1 or TRBD2 (5 bases each). V shed 3 bases and J shed 9 bases, with 16 bases lying between them. CDR1 SGHRS and CDR2 YFSETQ come from the germline V gene. CDR3 size: 14 residues.

The chain links TRBV12-3 or TRBV12-4 to TRBJ2-7, with no clear D. V dropped 3 bases and J dropped 6 bases, with 9 bases sitting between them. This CDR3 has 12 amino acids. This CDR3 is CASSFPSREQYF. CDR3 coding DNA: TGTGCCAGCAGTTTTCCATCTCGCGAGCAGTACTTC.

This clonotype was counted between two and nine times. The CDR3 coding sequence is TGTGCCAGCAGCTTAGCTGGACAGGTGGAGACCCAGTACTTC. This sequence encodes CASSLAGQVETQYF. This chain links TRBV13 with TRBJ2-5; 7 nucleotides match TRBD1. CDR3 length: 14 residues. Germline lookup yields CDR1 PRHDT and CDR2 FYEKMQ (reference sequence). Losses at the gene ends were 1 base for V and 5 bases for J; bases not matched to a gene: 4.

This clonotype was counted a few times. The chain recombines TRBV10-3 with TRBJ2-3, with 8 bases fitting TRBD2. CDR3 length equals 14 residues. Looked up from germline, CDR1 is ENHRY and CDR2 is SYGVKD. Losses at the gene ends were 7 bases for V and 5 bases for J; bases not matched to a gene: 8. Here the CDR3 DNA reads TGTGCCATCAAGTCAGCGGGAGCGGGAGATACGCAGTATTTT. It yields the protein CAIKSAGAGDTQYF.

The V gene is TRBV9, the J gene TRBJ2-1; 9 bases map to TRBD1. V was clipped by 4 bases and J by 9 bases; unmatched bases: 11. The CDR3 length is 15 residues. Germline lookup yields CDR1 SGDLS and CDR2 YYNGEE. CDR3 coding DNA: TGTGCCAGCAGCAGTAGGGCGGGACAGGGCGGTGAGCAGTTCTTC. Protein product: CASSSRAGQGGEQFF.

The chain joins TRBV4-1 to TRBJ2-1; D unresolved. Trimming removed 1 base from V and 7 bases from J, with 11 bases in between. This CDR3 region has 14 residues. Germline V gene lookup returns CDR1 MGHRA and CDR2 YSYEKL. The CDR3 here is CASSQGEFGNEQFF. In nucleotides, the CDR3 is TGCGCCAGCAGCCAAGGAGAGTTTGGGAATGAGCAGTTCTTC.

This chain uses TRBV21-1 with TRBJ2-1; TRBD1, the D gene given by the table, was not confirmed from the DNA. TRBV21-1 is noted as a pseudogene. The CDR3 runs to 15 residues. The CDR3 DNA reads as TGTGCCAGCAGCACCTACAGGGATGTAATAGGTGAGCAGTTCTTC. Translating it yields CASSTYRDVIGEQFF.

The chain carries TRBV20-1 and TRBJ2-7, with a weak D call TRBD2 (6 bases). Germline assignment: CDR1 DFQATT and CDR2 SNEGSKA (reference sequence). This CDR3 comprises 13 residues. V lost 0 bases to trimming and J lost 3 bases, with 9 bases between them. CDR3 nucleotide sequence: TGCAGTGCTAGAGATGGGGGAGGCTACGAGCAGTACTTC. It yields the protein CSARDGGGYEQYF.